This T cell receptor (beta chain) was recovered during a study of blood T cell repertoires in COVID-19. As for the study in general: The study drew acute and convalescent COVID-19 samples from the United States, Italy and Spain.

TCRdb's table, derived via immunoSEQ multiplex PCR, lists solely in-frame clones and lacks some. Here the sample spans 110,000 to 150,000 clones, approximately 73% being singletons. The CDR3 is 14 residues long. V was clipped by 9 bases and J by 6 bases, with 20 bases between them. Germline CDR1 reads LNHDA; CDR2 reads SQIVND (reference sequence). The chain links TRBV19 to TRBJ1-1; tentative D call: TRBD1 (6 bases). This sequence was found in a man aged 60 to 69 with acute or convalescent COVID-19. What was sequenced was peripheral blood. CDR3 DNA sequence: TGTGCCAGCCGAACGCAGCTCGGACAGCCTGAAGCTTTCTTT. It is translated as CASRTQLGQPEAFF.